The present TCR beta chain was sequenced within a study of T cells in localized non-small cell lung cancer. Germline V lookup: CDR1 SGDLS, CDR2 YYNGEE. The CDR3 extends over 13 amino acids. V shed 2 bases and J shed 4 bases, with 4 bases lying between them. Data came from immunoSEQ multiplex PCR; TCRdb stores just in-frame clones and leaves some out. The table records approximately 88,000 clones, approximately 90% of them present only once. This chain uses TRBV9 with TRBJ2-6; D not resolved. Here the sequenced sample was PBMCs, taken before any cancer treatment. The sequence derives from a woman aged 35-75 years with stage II squamous cell lung carcinoma. The CDR3 region has the DNA TGTGCCAGCAGCGTGGCAGGGGCCAACGTCCTGACTTTC. Translation: CASSVAGANVLTF.